This passage covers 20 T cell receptor beta chains from one sample sequenced in a study of shared clonotypes between healthy human individuals. The table came from immunoSEQ multiplex PCR; TCRdb's copy has only in-frame clones and leaves some out. The table has millions of clones, 85% to 95% seen once; the top ten hold around 1.7%. CD8 cells classed as naive were CD45RO-negative and positively selected for CCR7, excluding terminally differentiated effector memory CD45RA+ cells. Material: naive CD8+ T cells from PBMCs. The receptor source for this set is a man between 18 and 35 years old in good health. Some clones in this sample may be carry-over from other donors' samples.

The CDR3 sequence is CASSLQWLQGVSYEQYF. The CDR3 DNA follows: TGTGCCAGCAGCTTACAGTGGTTACAGGGGGTTTCCTACGAGCAGTACTTC. This rearrangement joins TRBV7-2 to TRBJ2-7, with 8 bases fitting TRBD1. The V segment lost 2 bases and the J segment 1 base; nucleotides outside the gene matches: 10. Per germline, CDR1 SGHTA and CDR2 FQGNSA. The CDR3 spans 17 residues.

V usage is TRBV28 and J usage is TRBJ1-5; TRBD1 is a possible D gene (5 bases). Trimming shortened V by 2 bases and J by 1 base, and 18 bases separated the two germline ends. The germline gives CDR1 MDHEN, CDR2 SYDVKM. The CDR3 totals 18 residues. The CDR3 spells CASSLTTPWGSSNQPQHF. The CDR3 DNA sequence: TGTGCCAGCAGTTTAACCACTCCTTGGGGGTCGAGCAATCAGCCCCAGCATTTT.

The genes are TRBV19 and TRBJ1-2; TRBD1 matches at 8 bases. CDR1 and CDR2 from the germline V gene are LNHDA and SQIVND (reference sequence). There are 14 residues in the CDR3. V was clipped by 7 bases and J by 6 bases; unmatched bases: 10. The CDR3: CASNLQDRVDGYTF. In nucleotides, the CDR3 is TGTGCCAGTAACCTACAGGACAGGGTGGATGGCTACACCTTC.

This chain uses TRBV5-5 with TRBJ1-1; 9 bases line up with TRBD1. The CDR3 extends over 16 amino acids. The V segment lost 2 bases and the J segment 1 base; nucleotides outside the gene matches: 6. Germline V gene data show CDR1 as SGHKS and CDR2 as YYEKEE (reference sequence). The CDR3 loop reads CASSFWTGAANTEAFF. CDR3 bases: TGTGCCAGCAGCTTCTGGACAGGGGCCGCGAACACTGAAGCTTTCTTT.

The sample holds a few counts of this clone. The rearrangement links TRBV7-8 to TRBJ1-1; a weak D match, TRBD1 (6 bases). The CDR3 extends over 14 amino acids. With 4 bases removed from V and 6 bases from J, the gap between germline ends came to 15 bases. The germline CDR1 and CDR2 sequences are SGHVS and FQNEAQ. CDR3 region: CASSWNTGIAEAFF. The CDR3 nucleotides read TGTGCCAGCAGCTGGAACACAGGGATCGCTGAAGCTTTCTTT.

The chain links TRBV4-3 to TRBJ1-2, with TRBD1 as a possible D gene (6 bases). With 4 bases removed from V and 2 bases from J, the gap between germline ends came to 23 bases. The CDR3 is 18 residues long. Germline V CDR1 and CDR2: LGHNA, YSLEER. CDR3 sequence: CASSPKTLRGFTNYGYTF. DNA for the CDR3: TGCGCCAGCAGCCCTAAAACATTGAGGGGGTTTACCAACTATGGCTACACCTTC.

The J gene is TRBJ1-1, the V gene TRBV27; the D gene is possibly TRBD1 (6 bases). The CDR3 runs to 14 residues. Trimming left V 2 bases short and J 4 bases short, with 11 bases between. Germline V gene data show CDR1 as MNHEY and CDR2 as SMNVEV (reference sequence). In DNA form, the CDR3 reads TGTGCCAGCAGTTTACCCGGGGGCGGCACTGAAGCTTTCTTT. It encodes CASSLPGGGTEAFF.

This clone has more than one count but fewer than ten. V is TRBV28 and J is TRBJ1-1; 7 nucleotides align to TRBD1. Germline V lookup: CDR1 MDHEN, CDR2 SYDVKM. This CDR3 spans 13 amino acids. V was clipped by 5 bases and J by 4 bases; unmatched bases: 4. The CDR3 spells CASSTYRGTEAFF. CDR3 bases: TGTGCCAGCAGTACGTACAGGGGCACTGAAGCTTTCTTT.

This rearrangement joins TRBV4-1 to TRBJ2-7; no firm D call. Looked up from germline, CDR1 is MGHRA and CDR2 is YSYEKL. V dropped 1 base and J dropped 1 base, with 14 bases sitting between them. The CDR3 is 16 residues long. CDR3 coding DNA: TGCGCCAGCAGCCAAGGCTCACGAAACCCTTCCTACGAGCAGTACTTC. This codes for CASSQGSRNPSYEQYF.

The chain links TRBV5-4 to TRBJ1-2; D perhaps matches TRBD1 (5 bases). V was clipped by 4 bases and J by 0 bases, with 13 bases between them. Germline V CDR1 and CDR2: SGHNT, YYREEE (reference sequence). The CDR3 consists of 15 residues. The CDR3 here is CASSPPGGTNYGYTF. CDR3 DNA: TGTGCCAGCAGCCCTCCCGGGGGGACTAACTATGGCTACACCTTC.

This clone was seen once. V is TRBV9 and J is TRBJ2-2; no clear D gene. Germline V lookup: CDR1 SGDLS, CDR2 YYNGEE. The CDR3 consists of 14 residues. V lost 4 bases, J lost 6 bases, and 13 bases lay in between. The CDR3 nucleotides are TGTGCCAGCAGCACACCCAGTGAGCCCGGGGAGCTGTTTTTT. This encodes CASSTPSEPGELFF.

The V and J genes are TRBV7-8 and TRBJ2-5, with unresolved D. Per the germline V gene, CDR1 is SGHVS and CDR2 is FQNEAQ. The CDR3 is 11 amino acids. V was cut by 1 base and J by 6 bases, with 3 bases left in between. CDR3 in amino acids: CASSLEKTQYF. CDR3 in DNA: TGTGCCAGCAGCTTAGAAAAGACCCAGTACTTC.

The chain has TRBV4-1 and TRBJ2-1; TRBD2 matches 9 bases. With V trimmed by 4 bases and J by 1 base, 5 bases remained unmatched. Germline V gives CDR1 MGHRA, CDR2 YSYEKL. The CDR3 runs to 16 residues. This CDR3 reads CASSLFTSGSYNEQFF. CDR3 DNA: TGCGCCAGCAGCCTATTTACTAGCGGGTCCTACAATGAGCAGTTCTTC.

This chain joins TRBV28 and TRBJ1-3, with D perhaps TRBD1 (5 bases). Germline V gene data show CDR1 as MDHEN and CDR2 as SYDVKM. V was cut by 2 bases and J by 7 bases, with 18 bases left in between. This CDR3 comprises 16 residues. This CDR3 reads CASSLRQPDPWNTIYF. In DNA form, the CDR3 reads TGTGCCAGCAGTTTACGACAGCCGGATCCATGGAACACCATATATTTT.

As for this clone: Within the sample, other DNA sequences also encode this same CDR3. The rearrangement links TRBV27 to TRBJ2-3; weak D call: TRBD2 (5 bases). V lost 6 bases and J 0 bases, leaving 10 bases between the germline ends. The CDR3 consists of 14 residues. Germline V gives CDR1 MNHEY, CDR2 SMNVEV (reference sequence). As DNA, the CDR3 is TGTGCCAGCAGGCTAGCAGCTAGCACAGATACGCAGTATTTT. Protein sequence: CASRLAASTDTQYF.

Only one count was recorded for this clone. The chain carries TRBV7-9 and TRBJ1-2; 7 bases map to TRBD1. Germline-derived CDR1 and CDR2 are SEHNR and FQNEAQ (reference sequence). The ends lost 8 bases at V and 4 bases at J; junction bases unmatched: 7. There are 13 residues in the CDR3. The CDR3 spells CASADRVLYGYTF. The CDR3 DNA follows: TGTGCCAGCGCCGACAGGGTGCTCTATGGCTACACCTTC. Supplemented by reference TRBV7-9 and TRBJ1-2, the full variable domain reads DTGVSQNPRHKITKRGQNVTFRCDPISEHNRLYWYRQTLGQGPEFLTYFQNEAQLEKSRLLSDRFSAERPKGSFSTLEIQRTEQGDSAMYLCASADRVLYGYTFGSGTRLTVV.

This rearrangement joins TRBV9 to TRBJ2-7; maybe TRBD2 (6 bases). CDR1 is SGDLS, CDR2 YYNGEE, per germline. The CDR3 extends over 16 amino acids. Trimming removed 0 bases at V and 5 bases at J, with 18 bases between. The CDR3 loop is CASSVGAGTFGNEQYF. As DNA, the CDR3 is TGTGCCAGCAGCGTAGGGGCAGGGACTTTTGGAAACGAGCAGTACTTC.

A word on this clone: One end of the junction is discordant with germline, which a read error may explain. CDR3 sequence: CASSTTSGNAGELFF. The DNA of the CDR3 is TGCGCCAGCAGTACCACTAGCGGGAACGCCGGGGAGCTGTTTTTT. The chain recombines TRBV10-2 with TRBJ2-2; the match to TRBD2 covers 10 bases. The CDR3 runs 15 residues. Looked up from germline, CDR1 is WSHSY and CDR2 is SAAADI.

The DNA of the CDR3 is TGCGCCAGCAGTACACAGGGAAAGTACACAGATACGCAGTATTTT. The encoded protein is CASSTQGKYTDTQYF. V and J are TRBV5-1 and TRBJ2-3; D is perhaps TRBD1 (6 bases). The CDR3 is made up of 15 amino acids. The germline CDR1 and CDR2 sequences are SGHRS and YFSETQ. Trimming shortened V by 5 bases and J by 2 bases, and 15 bases separated the two germline ends.

Written as DNA, the CDR3 is TGTGCCAGCCTCCAGCAGGACAGGGGTGGCACAGATACGCAGTATTTT. This gives the protein CASLQQDRGGTDTQYF. This chain connects TRBV2 to TRBJ2-3, with 9 bases lining up with TRBD1. J gave up 1 base and V 8 bases, and 10 bases lay outside the gene matches. Germline loops: CDR1 SNHLY, CDR2 FYNNEI. The CDR3 has 16 amino acids.